These 8 T cell receptor beta chains were all obtained from the same sample, sequenced in a study of shared clonotypes between healthy human individuals. Data came from immunoSEQ multiplex PCR; TCRdb stores just in-frame clones and leaves some out. The data hold about 1 million clones, with 70% to 80% observed a single time. Sequencing used memory CD4+ T cells sorted from blood. The subset: CD45RA-negative fraction. These receptors all come from a man younger than 35 in good health.

This chain uses TRBV27 with TRBJ1-1, with D possibly matching TRBD1 (5 bases). The V end was cut by 5 bases, the J end by 1 base, with 8 bases between. CDR1 MNHEY and CDR2 SMNVEV come from the germline V gene (reference sequence). The length of the CDR3 is 13 residues. The DNA for the CDR3 is TGTGCCAGCAGTACGGGGGGGAACACTGAAGCTTTCTTT. As protein: CASSTGGNTEAFF.

The rearrangement links TRBV5-1 to TRBJ2-7; D remains ambiguous. CDR3 length: 14 amino acids. Germline CDR1 is SGHRS and CDR2 is YFSETQ. The V gene lost 0 bases and the J gene lost 2 bases, with 9 bases spanning the gap. CDR3 residues: CASSLEGRPYEQYF. In DNA, the CDR3 is TGCGCCAGCAGCTTGGAAGGCAGACCCTACGAGCAGTACTTC.

The rearrangement joins TRBV30 to TRBJ2-1; possible D gene TRBD2, 5 bases. CDR1 is GTSNPN, CDR2 SVGIG, per germline (reference sequence). This CDR3 region has 14 residues. Trimming removed 3 bases at V and 1 base at J, with 10 bases between. This chain's CDR3 is CAWRQPGSYNEQFF. The CDR3 nucleotides read TGTGCCTGGAGACAGCCGGGATCCTACAATGAGCAGTTCTTC.

This rearrangement joins TRBV7-9 to TRBJ1-4; 10 bases match TRBD1. The CDR3 runs to 14 residues. The germline V gene encodes CDR1 SEHNR and CDR2 FQNEAQ (reference sequence). V lost 6 bases to trimming and J lost 6 bases; unmatched junction nucleotides: 4. Here the CDR3 reads CASRPGQGYEKLFF. The CDR3 coding sequence is TGTGCCAGCAGACCGGGACAGGGGTATGAAAAACTGTTTTTT.

The V and J genes are TRBV5-3 and TRBJ1-6; tentatively, D is TRBD1 (5 bases). TRBV5-3 is designated an ORF whose function remains uncertain. The CDR3 is 15 residues long. The V end was cut by 3 bases, the J end by 10 bases, with 17 bases between. The CDR3 DNA sequence: TGTGCCAGAAGCTACTCAGACAGATTCAAATCACCCCTCCACTTT. As protein: CARSYSDRFKSPLHF.

This clone was picked up one time. This chain links TRBV5-5 with TRBJ2-7; D is unresolved. The V end was cut by 4 bases, the J end by 0 bases, with 11 bases between. Germline CDR1 and CDR2: SGHKS and YYEKEE (reference sequence). The CDR3 loop spans 14 amino acids. This chain's CDR3 is CASSLSRYSYEQYF. The CDR3 DNA is TGTGCCAGCAGCCTGTCCAGATACTCCTACGAGCAGTACTTC.

J is TRBJ2-7 and V is TRBV7-9; 10 bases agree with TRBD2. CDR1 and CDR2 (germline): SEHNR, FQNEAQ (reference sequence). The CDR3 runs 16 residues. The V gene end was trimmed by 5 bases and the J gene end by 1 base; junction bases not matched to a gene: 8. The CDR3, as DNA: TGTGCCAGCAGCGACAAGCTAGCGGGGGAATCCTACGAGCAGTACTTC. Protein product: CASSDKLAGESYEQYF.

The CDR3 is CASSLIGTGGSYEQYF. The CDR3 coding sequence is TGTGCCAGCAGTTTAATAGGGACAGGGGGCTCCTACGAGCAGTACTTC. The chain has TRBV28 and TRBJ2-7; 11 bases are shared with TRBD1. The CDR3 covers 16 residues. The V and J ends lost 2 bases and 0 bases, in that order; junction bases with no gene match: 3. From germline, CDR1 is MDHEN and CDR2 SYDVKM.